These 5 T cell receptor beta chains share one sample of origin, sequenced in a study of T cells in localized non-small cell lung cancer. This table comes from immunoSEQ multiplex PCR, and its TCRdb copy is limited to in-frame clones, with some not included. The sample holds 1,500 to 2,000 clones, 22% seen once. Sample: normal lung tissue next to the tumor, taken before any cancer treatment. These receptors were taken from a man between 18 and 49 years old with stage I lung adenocarcinoma.

The sample holds a few counts of this clone. The rearrangement uses TRBV6-8 and TRBJ1-5; 9 nucleotides line up with TRBD1. J was trimmed by 6 bases and V by 6 bases; bases with no gene match: 9. The CDR3 loop spans 15 amino acids. From germline, CDR1 is MNHGY and CDR2 SAAAGT. The CDR3 DNA reads TGTGCCAGCAGCTCCACAGGGGGCAGCGGTCAGCCCCAGCATTTT. It specifies CASSSTGGSGQPQHF.

The chain employs TRBV6-8 and TRBJ2-7, with D possibly TRBD2 on 6 matching bases. The CDR3 is 15 amino acids. V was pared by 4 bases and J by 8 bases, with 21 bases between. The germline CDR1 and CDR2 sequences are MNHGY and SAAAGT. The CDR3 is CASSSLGGPIGQQYF. The CDR3 DNA reads as TGTGCCAGCAGTTCTCTGGGGGGTCCGATAGGGCAGCAGTACTTC.

The rearrangement links TRBV10-1 to TRBJ2-1, with D tentatively TRBD2 (6 bases). Germline lookup yields CDR1 WNHNN and CDR2 SYGVQD (reference sequence). The ends were cut back, 6 bases at V and 10 bases at J, with 16 bases in the middle. The CDR3 runs 13 residues. CDR3 amino acids: CASRGTPSWEQFF. Here the CDR3 DNA reads TGCGCCAGCAGGGGGACTCCCTCGTGGGAGCAGTTCTTC.

This clone was recorded a few times. This CDR3 is CASHKAGEETQYF. The CDR3, as DNA: TGTGCCAGCCACAAAGCGGGGGAAGAGACCCAGTACTTC. The chain combines TRBV6-8 with TRBJ2-5; TRBD2 matches 8 bases. The J segment lost 3 bases and the V segment lost 8 bases, leaving 5 bases of the junction unmatched. The CDR3 sequence is 13 residues long. Germline values: CDR1 MNHGY, CDR2 SAAAGT.

This clone has only one observation. The V gene is TRBV15, the J gene TRBJ2-2, with D perhaps matching TRBD1 (6 bases). The germline V and J ends were trimmed by 0 bases and 6 bases, with 8 bases remaining between them. Germline CDR1 and CDR2: LNHNV and YYDKDF (reference sequence). This CDR3 is built from 14 residues. Here the CDR3 DNA reads TGTGCCACCAGCAGAGATAAGGGGGCCGGGGAGCTGTTTTTT. Protein sequence: CATSRDKGAGELFF.